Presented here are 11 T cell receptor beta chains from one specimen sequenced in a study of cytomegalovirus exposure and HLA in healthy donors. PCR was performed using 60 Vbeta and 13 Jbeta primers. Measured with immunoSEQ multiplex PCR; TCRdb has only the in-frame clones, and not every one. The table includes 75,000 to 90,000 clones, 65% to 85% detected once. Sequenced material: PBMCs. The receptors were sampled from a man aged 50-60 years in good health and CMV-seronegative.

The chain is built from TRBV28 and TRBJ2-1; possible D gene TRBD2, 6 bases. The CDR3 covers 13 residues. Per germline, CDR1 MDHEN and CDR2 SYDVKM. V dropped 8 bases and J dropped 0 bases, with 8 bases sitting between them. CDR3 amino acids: CASGGSSYNEQFF. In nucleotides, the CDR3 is TGTGCCAGCGGGGGGAGCTCCTACAATGAGCAGTTCTTC. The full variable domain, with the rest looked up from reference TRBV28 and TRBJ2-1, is DVKVTQSSRYLVKRTGEKVFLECVQDMDHENMFWYRQDPGLGLRLIYFSYDVKMKEKGDIPEGYSVSREKKERFSLILESASTNQTSMYLCASGGSSYNEQFFGPGTRLTVL.

The CDR3 loop is CASSEGTGGAADTQYF. The CDR3, as DNA: TGCGCCAGCAGTGAGGGGACCGGGGGTGCGGCAGATACGCAGTATTTT. V usage is TRBV10-1 and J usage is TRBJ2-3; D is perhaps TRBD2 (6 bases). V lost 2 bases and J 4 bases, leaving 16 bases between the germline ends. This CDR3 contains 16 residues. Per germline, CDR1 WNHNN and CDR2 SYGVQD (reference sequence).

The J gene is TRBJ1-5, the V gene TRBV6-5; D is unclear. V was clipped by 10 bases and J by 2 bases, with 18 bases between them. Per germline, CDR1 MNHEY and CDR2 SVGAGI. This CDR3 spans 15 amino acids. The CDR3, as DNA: TGTGCCACGTCAAAGGAGGGTGTCGGCAATCAGCCCCAGCATTTT. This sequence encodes CATSKEGVGNQPQHF.

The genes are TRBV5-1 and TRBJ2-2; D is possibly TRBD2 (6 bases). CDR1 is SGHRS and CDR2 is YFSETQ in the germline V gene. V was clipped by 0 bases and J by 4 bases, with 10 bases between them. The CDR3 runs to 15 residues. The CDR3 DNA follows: TGCGCCAGCAGCTTGGCCCAGCGGGTCACCGGGGAGCTGTTTTTT. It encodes CASSLAQRVTGELFF.

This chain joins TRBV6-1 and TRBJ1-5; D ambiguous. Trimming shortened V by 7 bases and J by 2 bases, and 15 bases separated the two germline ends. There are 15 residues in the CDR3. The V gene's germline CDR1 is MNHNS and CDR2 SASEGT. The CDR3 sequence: CASIRPGNGNQPQHF. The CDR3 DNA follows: TGTGCCAGCATTCGGCCGGGGAATGGCAATCAGCCCCAGCATTTT.

The CDR3, as DNA: TGTGCCAGCAGCTCTAGACTAGCGGGGGCCTACGAGCAGTACTTC. This codes for CASSSRLAGAYEQYF. V usage is TRBV5-8 and J usage is TRBJ2-7, with TRBD2 identical over 12 bases. Germline V gene sequence: CDR1 SGHTS, CDR2 YDEGEE. J was trimmed by 2 bases and V by 3 bases; bases with no gene match: 3. The CDR3 covers 15 residues.

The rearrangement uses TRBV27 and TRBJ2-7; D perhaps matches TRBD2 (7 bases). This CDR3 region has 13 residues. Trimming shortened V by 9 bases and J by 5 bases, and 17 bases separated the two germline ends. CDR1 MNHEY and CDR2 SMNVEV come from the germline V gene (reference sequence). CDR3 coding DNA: TGTGCCAGGGGGGGCGGGGGAGTCAACGAGCAGTACTTC. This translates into CARGGGGVNEQYF.

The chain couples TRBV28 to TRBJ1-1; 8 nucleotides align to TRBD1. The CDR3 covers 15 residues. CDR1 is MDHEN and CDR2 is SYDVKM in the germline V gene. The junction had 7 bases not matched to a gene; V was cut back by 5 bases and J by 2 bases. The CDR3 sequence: CASSPMTGVNTEAFF. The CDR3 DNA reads TGTGCCAGCAGTCCGATGACAGGGGTCAACACTGAAGCTTTCTTT.

The CDR3 is CASSSTAADTQYF. The CDR3 DNA follows: TGTGCCAGCAGCTCAACAGCGGCAGATACGCAGTATTTT. V is TRBV7-3 and J is TRBJ2-3; D is perhaps TRBD2 (5 bases). With 4 bases removed from V and 4 bases from J, the gap between germline ends came to 9 bases. Germline values: CDR1 SGHTA, CDR2 FQGTGA. The CDR3 consists of 13 residues.

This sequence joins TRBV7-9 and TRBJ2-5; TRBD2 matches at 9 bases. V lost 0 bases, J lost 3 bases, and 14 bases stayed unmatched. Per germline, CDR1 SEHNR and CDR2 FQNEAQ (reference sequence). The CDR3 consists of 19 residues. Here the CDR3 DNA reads TGTGCCAGCAGCTTAGCTGCTGTTAGCGGGGGAACCAGGAAAGAGACCCAGTACTTC. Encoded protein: CASSLAAVSGGTRKETQYF. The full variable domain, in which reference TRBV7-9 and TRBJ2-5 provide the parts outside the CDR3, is DTGVSQNPRHKITKRGQNVTFRCDPISEHNRLYWYRQTLGQGPEFLTYFQNEAQLEKSRLLSDRFSAERPKGSFSTLEIQRTEQGDSAMYLCASSLAAVSGGTRKETQYFGPGTRLLVL.

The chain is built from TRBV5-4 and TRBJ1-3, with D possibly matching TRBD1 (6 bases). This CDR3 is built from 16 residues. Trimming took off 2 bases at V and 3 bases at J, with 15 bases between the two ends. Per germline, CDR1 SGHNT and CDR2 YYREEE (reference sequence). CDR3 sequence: CASSFLGGQGGNTIYF. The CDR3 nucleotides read TGTGCCAGCAGCTTCCTGGGGGGGCAAGGTGGAAACACCATATATTTT.